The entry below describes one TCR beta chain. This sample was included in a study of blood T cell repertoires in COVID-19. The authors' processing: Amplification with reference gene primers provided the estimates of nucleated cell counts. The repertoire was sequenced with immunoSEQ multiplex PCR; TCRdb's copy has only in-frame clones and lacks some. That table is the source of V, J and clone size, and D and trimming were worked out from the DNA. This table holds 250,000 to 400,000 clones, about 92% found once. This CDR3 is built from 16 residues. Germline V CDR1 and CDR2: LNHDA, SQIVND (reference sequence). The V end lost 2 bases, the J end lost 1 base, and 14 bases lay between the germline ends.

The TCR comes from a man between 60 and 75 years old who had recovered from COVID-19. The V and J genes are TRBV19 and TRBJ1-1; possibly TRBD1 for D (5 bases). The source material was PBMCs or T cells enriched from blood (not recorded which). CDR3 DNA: TGTGCCAGTAGTATAAAAAGGGGCTTGGGGAACACTGAAGCTTTCTTT. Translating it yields CASSIKRGLGNTEAFF.